The rows below give T cell receptor beta chains drawn from one sample of a study of blood T cell repertoires in COVID-19. Assay: immunoSEQ multiplex PCR; the TCRdb copy retains only in-frame clones and omits some. The data hold a few hundred thousand clones, with 82% observed a single time. Material for sequencing was peripheral blood. The receptor set was obtained from a woman younger than 35 with acute or convalescent COVID-19. Both conserved end residues are part of each CDR3. The D gene is left open where the match is weak. The listing skips clone size in some rows; elsewhere it reads once, few, many or a size class.

CDR3 length: 14; V gene: TRBV7-2; clone size: few; D gene: NA; J gene: TRBJ2-5; CDR3 protein: CASSLVGRQETQYF; CDR3 DNA: TGTGCCAGCAGCTTAGTGGGCAGACAAGAGACCCAGTACTTC
CDR3 length: 14; V gene: TRBV28; clone size: NA; D gene: TRBD1; J gene: TRBJ1-2; CDR3 protein: CASSHPLRGQGYTF; CDR3 DNA: TGTGCCAGCAGTCACCCCCTAAGGGGGCAAGGCTACACCTTC
CDR3 length: 16; V gene: TRBV7-3; clone size: NA; D gene: TRBD2; J gene: TRBJ2-1; CDR3 protein: CASSLSLAGGYNEQFF; CDR3 DNA: TGTGCCAGCAGCTTATCTCTAGCGGGGGGTTACAATGAGCAGTTCTTC
CDR3 length: 14; V gene: TRBV6-4; clone size: few; D gene: TRBD2; J gene: TRBJ2-3; CDR3 protein: CASSDGLATDTQYF; CDR3 DNA: TGTGCCAGCAGTGACGGACTAGCCACAGATACGCAGTATTTT
CDR3 length: 15; V gene: TRBV7-9; clone size: once; D gene: NA; J gene: TRBJ2-1; CDR3 protein: CASRIDRVTYNEQFF; CDR3 DNA: TGTGCCAGCAGGATCGACCGGGTTACCTACAATGAGCAGTTCTTC
CDR3 length: 16; V gene: TRBV19; clone size: many; D gene: TRBD2; J gene: TRBJ2-7; CDR3 protein: CASSIGGGLAHYEQYF; CDR3 DNA: TGTGCCAGTAGTATCGGCGGGGGACTAGCCCACTACGAGCAGTACTTC
CDR3 length: 18; V gene: TRBV28; clone size: NA; D gene: TRBD2; J gene: TRBJ2-1; CDR3 protein: CASSLAGTSGPSYNEQFF; CDR3 DNA: TGTGCCAGCAGTTTGGCCGGGACTAGCGGGCCCTCCTACAATGAGCAGTTCTTC
CDR3 length: 15; V gene: TRBV7-7; clone size: NA; D gene: NA; J gene: TRBJ2-5; CDR3 protein: CASSLVAGEAETQYF; CDR3 DNA: TGTGCTAGCAGCTTAGTGGCAGGGGAAGCGGAGACCCAGTACTTC
CDR3 length: 15; V gene: TRBV7-8; clone size: NA; D gene: TRBD2; J gene: TRBJ2-2; CDR3 protein: CASSQTSGATGELFF; CDR3 DNA: TGTGCCAGCAGCCAGACTAGCGGGGCAACCGGGGAGCTGTTTTTT
CDR3 length: 15; V gene: TRBV30; clone size: NA; D gene: NA; J gene: TRBJ1-4; CDR3 protein: CAWSVPQGISEKLFF; CDR3 DNA: TGTGCCTGGAGTGTGCCCCAGGGTATTTCGGAAAAACTGTTTTTT
CDR3 length: 16; V gene: TRBV3-1/TRBV3-2; clone size: NA; D gene: NA; J gene: TRBJ2-1; CDR3 protein: CASSQSRGMSYNEQFF; CDR3 DNA: TGTGCCAGCAGCCAATCAAGAGGGATGAGTTACAATGAGCAGTTCTTC
CDR3 length: 16; V gene: TRBV5-1; clone size: NA; D gene: TRBD2; J gene: TRBJ2-1; CDR3 protein: CASSYGGTSGYNEQFF; CDR3 DNA: TGCGCCAGCAGCTACGGCGGGACTAGCGGCTACAATGAGCAGTTCTTC
CDR3 length: 13; V gene: TRBV2; clone size: NA; D gene: TRBD1; J gene: TRBJ1-2; CDR3 protein: CASSDGTAYGYTF; CDR3 DNA: TGTGCCAGCAGTGACGGGACAGCCTATGGCTACACCTTC
CDR3 length: 14; V gene: TRBV7-9; clone size: NA; D gene: NA; J gene: TRBJ1-4; CDR3 protein: CASSLGGPNEKLFF; CDR3 DNA: TGTGCCAGCAGCTTAGGGGGCCCTAATGAAAAACTGTTTTTT
CDR3 length: 14; V gene: TRBV30; clone size: NA; D gene: TRBD2; J gene: TRBJ2-7; CDR3 protein: CAWSDQRELYEQYF; CDR3 DNA: TGTGCCTGGAGTGACCAGCGGGAGTTGTACGAGCAGTACTTC
CDR3 length: 12; V gene: TRBV7-6; clone size: NA; D gene: TRBD1; J gene: TRBJ2-1; CDR3 protein: CASRTGTAKEFF; CDR3 DNA: TGTGCCAGCAGGACCGGGACAGCAAAGGAGTTCTTC
CDR3 length: 15; V gene: TRBV27; clone size: NA; D gene: NA; J gene: TRBJ1-6; CDR3 protein: CASSYRAEDNSPLHF; CDR3 DNA: TGTGCCAGCAGTTACAGGGCAGAGGATAATTCACCCCTCCACTTT
CDR3 length: 14; V gene: TRBV3-1/TRBV3-2; clone size: NA; D gene: NA; J gene: TRBJ1-2; CDR3 protein: CASSQGRGFDGYTF; CDR3 DNA: TGTGCCAGCAGCCAAGGTAGGGGTTTCGATGGCTACACCTTC
CDR3 length: 14; V gene: TRBV5-6; clone size: NA; D gene: TRBD1; J gene: TRBJ2-7; CDR3 protein: CASSFPGGSYEQYF; CDR3 DNA: TGTGCCAGCAGCTTTCCAGGGGGCTCCTACGAGCAGTACTTC
CDR3 length: 13; V gene: TRBV18; clone size: NA; D gene: NA; J gene: TRBJ2-7; CDR3 protein: CASSPSGVNEQYF; CDR3 DNA: TGTGCCAGCTCACCATCGGGGGTAAACGAGCAGTACTTC
CDR3 length: 15; V gene: TRBV27; clone size: once; D gene: TRBD1; J gene: TRBJ2-7; CDR3 protein: CASSLKRQGAYEQYF; CDR3 DNA: TGTGCCAGCAGTTTAAAGAGGCAGGGGGCCTACGAGCAGTACTTC
CDR3 length: 19; V gene: TRBV15; clone size: NA; D gene: TRBD2; J gene: TRBJ2-3; CDR3 protein: CATSREPGLAGGFQDTQYF; CDR3 DNA: TGTGCCACCAGCAGAGAACCGGGACTAGCGGGAGGGTTCCAAGATACGCAGTATTTT
CDR3 length: 14; V gene: TRBV30; clone size: NA; D gene: NA; J gene: TRBJ1-4; CDR3 protein: CAWSHGTLNEKLFF; CDR3 DNA: TGTGCCTGGAGCCACGGGACACTCAATGAAAAACTGTTTTTT
CDR3 length: 12; V gene: TRBV6-2/TRBV6-3; clone size: NA; D gene: NA; J gene: TRBJ2-7; CDR3 protein: CASSPTDWEQYF; CDR3 DNA: TGTGCCAGCAGCCCCACCGACTGGGAGCAGTACTTC
CDR3 length: 16; V gene: TRBV27; clone size: NA; D gene: NA; J gene: TRBJ2-7; CDR3 protein: CASSNPGLSGLGEQYF; CDR3 DNA: TGTGCCAGCAGTAACCCGGGACTCTCGGGTCTAGGGGAGCAGTACTTC
CDR3 length: 16; V gene: TRBV9; clone size: NA; D gene: TRBD2; J gene: TRBJ2-1; CDR3 protein: CASSVGSGSSYNEQFF; CDR3 DNA: TGTGCCAGCAGCGTAGGAAGCGGGAGCTCCTACAATGAGCAGTTCTTC
CDR3 length: 15; V gene: TRBV30; clone size: few; D gene: TRBD2; J gene: TRBJ2-1; CDR3 protein: CAWDNKGLAGGSQFF; CDR3 DNA: TGTGCCTGGGATAACAAGGGACTAGCGGGAGGCTCACAGTTCTTC
CDR3 length: 17; V gene: TRBV4-3; clone size: NA; D gene: TRBD2; J gene: TRBJ2-1; CDR3 protein: CASSQDQPSGGYNEQFF; CDR3 DNA: TGCGCCAGCAGCCAAGATCAGCCTAGCGGGGGGTACAATGAGCAGTTCTTC
CDR3 length: 13; V gene: TRBV11-2; clone size: NA; D gene: NA; J gene: TRBJ1-1; CDR3 protein: CASSLAVNTEAFF; CDR3 DNA: TGTGCCAGCAGCTTAGCGGTGAACACTGAAGCTTTCTTT
CDR3 length: 14; V gene: TRBV5-1; clone size: few; D gene: NA; J gene: TRBJ2-1; CDR3 protein: CASSSGQKYNEQFF; CDR3 DNA: TGCGCCAGCAGCTCCGGACAGAAATACAATGAGCAGTTCTTC
CDR3 length: 15; V gene: TRBV28; clone size: NA; D gene: NA; J gene: TRBJ1-2; CDR3 protein: CASSLGPNQAYGYTF; CDR3 DNA: TGTGCCAGCAGTTTGGGGCCAAACCAGGCCTATGGCTACACCTTC
CDR3 length: 18; V gene: TRBV24-1; clone size: NA; D gene: NA; J gene: TRBJ1-6; CDR3 protein: CATSDPPNAGTINSPLHF; CDR3 DNA: TGTGCCACCAGTGACCCTCCAAATGCCGGGACAATTAATTCACCCCTCCACTTT
CDR3 length: 16; V gene: TRBV9; clone size: NA; D gene: TRBD2; J gene: TRBJ2-1; CDR3 protein: CASSVSASGMMNEQFF; CDR3 DNA: TGTGCCAGCAGCGTAAGCGCCAGCGGGATGATGAATGAGCAGTTCTTC
CDR3 length: 14; V gene: TRBV5-1; clone size: NA; D gene: NA; J gene: TRBJ2-1; CDR3 protein: CASSLAGVNNEQFF; CDR3 DNA: TGCGCCAGCAGCTTGGCAGGGGTCAACAATGAGCAGTTCTTC
CDR3 length: 17; V gene: TRBV7-2; clone size: NA; D gene: TRBD2; J gene: TRBJ2-1; CDR3 protein: CASSFPRAGGPRNEQFF; CDR3 DNA: TGTGCCAGCAGCTTTCCTCGAGCGGGAGGGCCTAGGAATGAGCAGTTCTTC
CDR3 length: 15; V gene: TRBV2; clone size: NA; D gene: NA; J gene: TRBJ1-1; CDR3 protein: CASSFPGAANTEAFF; CDR3 DNA: TGTGCCAGCAGTTTCCCTGGGGCGGCGAACACTGAAGCTTTCTTT
CDR3 length: 15; V gene: TRBV9; clone size: NA; D gene: NA; J gene: TRBJ2-2; CDR3 protein: CASSVFRVMAGELFF; CDR3 DNA: TGTGCCAGCAGCGTGTTCCGCGTAATGGCCGGGGAGCTGTTTTTT
CDR3 length: 15; V gene: TRBV5-1; clone size: NA; D gene: TRBD1; J gene: TRBJ1-2; CDR3 protein: CASSFTGQGLDGYTF; CDR3 DNA: TGCGCCAGCAGCTTCACAGGACAGGGTTTGGATGGCTACACCTTC
CDR3 length: 14; V gene: TRBV10-3; clone size: many; D gene: TRBD2; J gene: TRBJ2-1; CDR3 protein: CAISPSGSDDEQFF; CDR3 DNA: TGTGCCATCAGCCCGAGCGGGAGCGACGATGAGCAGTTCTTC
CDR3 length: 13; V gene: TRBV28; clone size: NA; D gene: NA; J gene: TRBJ1-2; CDR3 protein: CASSQTLNYGYTF; CDR3 DNA: TGTGCCAGCTCCCAGACTTTGAACTATGGCTACACCTTC
CDR3 length: 14; V gene: TRBV18; clone size: NA; D gene: NA; J gene: TRBJ1-2; CDR3 protein: CASSPRDILRGYTF; CDR3 DNA: TGTGCCAGCTCACCCCGGGACATCCTCCGGGGCTACACCTTC
CDR3 length: 16; V gene: TRBV9; clone size: NA; D gene: NA; J gene: TRBJ1-3; CDR3 protein: CASSVYVQGTGNTIYF; CDR3 DNA: TGTGCCAGCAGCGTTTATGTCCAGGGCACTGGAAACACCATATATTTT
CDR3 length: 18; V gene: TRBV7-3; clone size: few; D gene: NA; J gene: TRBJ2-2; CDR3 protein: CASSLSPPATGNTGELFF; CDR3 DNA: TGTGCCAGCAGCTTAAGCCCCCCCGCGACGGGTAACACCGGGGAGCTGTTTTTT
CDR3 length: 15; V gene: TRBV30; clone size: NA; D gene: NA; J gene: TRBJ2-1; CDR3 protein: CAWSVGNQGYNEQFF; CDR3 DNA: TGTGCCTGGAGTGTCGGCAATCAGGGATACAATGAGCAGTTCTTC
CDR3 length: 15; V gene: TRBV24-1; clone size: NA; D gene: NA; J gene: TRBJ2-7; CDR3 protein: CATSLGQLGSYEQYF; CDR3 DNA: TGTGCCACCAGTCTTGGACAGTTGGGGAGCTACGAGCAGTACTTC
CDR3 length: 16; V gene: TRBV11-2; clone size: NA; D gene: NA; J gene: TRBJ1-1; CDR3 protein: CASSLVPGYANTEAFF; CDR3 DNA: TGTGCCAGCAGCTTAGTTCCAGGCTACGCGAACACTGAAGCTTTCTTT
CDR3 length: 15; V gene: TRBV28; clone size: NA; D gene: NA; J gene: TRBJ1-3; CDR3 protein: CASRPGGGSGNTIYF; CDR3 DNA: TGTGCCAGCAGGCCGGGGGGTGGCTCTGGAAACACCATATATTTT
CDR3 length: 17; V gene: TRBV28; clone size: NA; D gene: TRBD1; J gene: TRBJ1-2; CDR3 protein: CASSSPAGTGVSRGYTF; CDR3 DNA: TGTGCCAGCAGTTCCCCGGCCGGGACAGGGGTGAGTCGAGGCTACACCTTC
CDR3 length: 16; V gene: TRBV27; clone size: NA; D gene: NA; J gene: TRBJ2-1; CDR3 protein: CASSGFSLRAGNEQFF; CDR3 DNA: TGTGCCAGCAGTGGTTTCAGCCTTCGAGCGGGCAATGAGCAGTTCTTC
CDR3 length: 15; V gene: TRBV3-1/TRBV3-2; clone size: NA; D gene: TRBD2; J gene: TRBJ2-1; CDR3 protein: CASSIRAGGLNEQFF; CDR3 DNA: TGTGCCAGCAGCATAAGAGCGGGAGGTCTGAATGAGCAGTTCTTC
CDR3 length: 11; V gene: TRBV29-1; clone size: NA; D gene: NA; J gene: TRBJ1-2; CDR3 protein: CSVGAEEGYTF; CDR3 DNA: TGCAGCGTTGGGGCAGAAGAGGGCTACACCTTC
CDR3 length: 15; V gene: TRBV9; clone size: NA; D gene: TRBD2; J gene: TRBJ2-3; CDR3 protein: CASSGSGRSTDTQYF; CDR3 DNA: TGTGCCAGCAGCGGAAGCGGGAGAAGCACAGATACGCAGTATTTT
CDR3 length: 15; V gene: TRBV5-1; clone size: NA; D gene: TRBD2; J gene: TRBJ2-3; CDR3 protein: CASSFRLAGVDTQYF; CDR3 DNA: TGCGCCAGCAGCTTCCGGCTAGCGGGAGTGGATACGCAGTATTTT
CDR3 length: 15; V gene: TRBV9; clone size: NA; D gene: NA; J gene: TRBJ2-2; CDR3 protein: CASSSHFSVNGELFF; CDR3 DNA: TGTGCCAGCAGCTCACATTTCAGTGTAAACGGGGAGCTGTTTTTT
CDR3 length: 14; V gene: TRBV5-1; clone size: NA; D gene: TRBD1; J gene: TRBJ1-1; CDR3 protein: CASSLTGGDTEAFF; CDR3 DNA: TGCGCCAGCAGCTTGACAGGGGGGGACACTGAAGCTTTCTTT